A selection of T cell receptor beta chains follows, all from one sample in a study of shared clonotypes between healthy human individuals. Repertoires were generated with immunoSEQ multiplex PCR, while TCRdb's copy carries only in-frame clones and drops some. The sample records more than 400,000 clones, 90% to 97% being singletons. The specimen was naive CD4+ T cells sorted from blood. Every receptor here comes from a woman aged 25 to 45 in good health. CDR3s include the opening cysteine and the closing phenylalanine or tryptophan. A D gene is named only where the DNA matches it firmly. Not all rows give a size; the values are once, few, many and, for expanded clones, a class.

CDR3nt: TGTGCCAGCAGCCGGACTCCTAGCACAGATACGCAGTATTTT
CDR3aa: CASSRTPSTDTQYF
v_gene: TRBV5-6
d_gene: -
abundance: -
j_gene: TRBJ2-3

CDR3nt: TGCAGTGCTTCAAAATACGAGCAGTACTTC
CDR3aa: CSASKYEQYF
v_gene: TRBV20-1
d_gene: -
abundance: -
j_gene: TRBJ2-7

CDR3nt: TGTGCCAGTAGTTATAGCCTCGGGTCCTACGAGCAGTACTTC
CDR3aa: CASSYSLGSYEQYF
v_gene: TRBV19
d_gene: -
abundance: once
j_gene: TRBJ2-7

CDR3nt: TGTGCCAGCAGTGAAACCCAGAGGGTTAATCAGCCCCAGCATTTT
CDR3aa: CASSETQRVNQPQHF
v_gene: TRBV2
d_gene: -
abundance: -
j_gene: TRBJ1-5

CDR3nt: TGCGCCAGCAGCTGGGGACAGGGTCCCTACGAGCAGTACTTC
CDR3aa: CASSWGQGPYEQYF
v_gene: TRBV5-1
d_gene: TRBD1
abundance: once
j_gene: TRBJ2-7

CDR3nt: TGCAGTGCTAGAGATCTCGACGAGCAGTACTTC
CDR3aa: CSARDLDEQYF
v_gene: TRBV20-1
d_gene: -
abundance: -
j_gene: TRBJ2-7

CDR3nt: TGTGCCAGCAGTTTGACAGGGCCGAACACTGAAGCTTTCTTT
CDR3aa: CASSLTGPNTEAFF
v_gene: TRBV6-6
d_gene: TRBD1
abundance: -
j_gene: TRBJ1-1

CDR3nt: TGTGCCAGCAGTTCGACGATAACTAGTGCTGGGGAGCAGTACTTC
CDR3aa: CASSSTITSAGEQYF
v_gene: TRBV6-5
d_gene: -
abundance: -
j_gene: TRBJ2-7

CDR3nt: TGTGCCAGCAGTCAACCTATAGCGGGACACAATGAGCAGTTCTTC
CDR3aa: CASSQPIAGHNEQFF
v_gene: TRBV28
d_gene: TRBD2
abundance: -
j_gene: TRBJ2-1

CDR3nt: TGTGCCAGCACCCCCGAAGAGAGGGGAGTTTCACCCCTCCACTTT
CDR3aa: CASTPEERGVSPLHF
v_gene: TRBV6-6
d_gene: -
abundance: -
j_gene: TRBJ1-6